This TCR beta chain appears in the sequencing data of a study of identical twins. Each CDR3 protein gets one entry after TCRdb re-called the 5' RACE reads with MiXCR. The sample shows hundreds of thousands of distinct CDR3 sequences, 6% to 8.5% of them seen only once. This sample was shared with a second study, whose subject was yellow fever vaccine responses in identical twins.

The sequenced material came from CD8+ T cells sorted from blood. This receptor was taken from a woman aged 18-30 years in good health.

CDR3 amino acids: CASSLSGQGRSQPQHF. In DNA, the CDR3 is TGTGCCAGCAGCTTGTCGGGACAGGGTAGGAGTCAGCCCCAGCATTTT. This chain uses TRBV7-9 with TRBJ1-5, with TRBD1 matching over 9 bases. This CDR3 contains 16 residues. CDR1 and CDR2 (germline): SEHNR, FQNEAQ (reference sequence). Trimming removed 3 bases from V and 6 bases from J; junction bases left unmatched: 9.